This TCR beta chain was recovered during a study of shared clonotypes between healthy human individuals. On the study more broadly: Each donor's CD4 naive and CD4 memory cells filled three plates apiece, CD8 naive two, and CD8 memory one. Study-wide results and limits: Clonotype sharing across donors was expected to vary with sequencing depth. Naive subsets generally had larger estimated richness than memory subsets.

Concerning this clone itself: The antigen is undetermined.

At deep level, the assay was performed. Generated by immunoSEQ multiplex PCR, the TCRdb table keeps only in-frame clones and is missing some. The sample comprises over a million clones, around three quarters of which are singletons, and 0.55% to 0.7% rests with the top ten. The clonotype comes from a man between 18 and 29 years old in good health. Some clones in this sample may be carry-over from other donors' samples. The sequenced sample was memory CD4+ T cells from PBMCs. Subset specified: CD45RA-negative fraction.

The CDR3 DNA follows: TGTGCCTATAGCCAGGGTTCTGAAGCTTTCTTT. It is translated as CAYSQGSEAFF. V usage is TRBV30 and J usage is TRBJ1-1; maybe TRBD1 (5 bases). The V gene lost 7 bases and the J gene lost 6 bases, with 12 bases spanning the gap. Germline-derived CDR1 and CDR2 are GTSNPN and SVGIG (reference sequence). This CDR3 has 11 amino acids.